The clone carrying this T cell receptor (beta chain) was detected many times. Its antigen is still unknown. The V and J ends lost 5 bases and 8 bases respectively, with 10 bases between them. The germline V gene has CDR1 MGHDK and CDR2 SYGVNS. CDR3 size: 12 residues. Using its own MiXCR run on the RACE reads, TCRdb lists one record per CDR3 protein. This table holds tens of thousands of distinct CDR3 sequences, over 7.5% found once. These data originate in a study of human T cells and chemical hapten exposure. On the study more broadly: Application of 0.01% DPC to the upper back was done by patch test, with a reading at 6 days.

Time point indicated: patch test 3, about 24 weeks after DPC sensitization. As for treatment: therapeutic diphenylcyclopropenone sensitization with weekly scalp DPC. Total RNA was extracted from unfractionated whole blood. Study conclusions and caveats: There was a positive correlation between PT1 expanded TCR counts and patch test score. Compared with pre-sensitization or healthy control sets, expanded TCRs clustered more.

The sequencing here drew on whole blood, taken in connection with sensitization to the hapten diphenylcyclopropenone (DPC). The V gene is TRBV25-1, the J gene TRBJ2-1; D perhaps matches TRBD1 (5 bases). This sequence was found in a man aged 50-60 years with alopecia areata. Some clones in this sample may be carry-over from other donors' samples. CDR3 residues: CASSKGAYEQFF. CDR3 coding DNA: TGTGCCAGCAGTAAAGGGGCTTATGAGCAGTTCTTC.